The text below deals with one TCR beta chain. The sample originates from a study of blood T cells in healthy people across ages. Through a sample-barcoded 5' primer and a J-beta primer mix, a second PCR was run for about 6 to 11 cycles. TCRdb fed the 5' RACE reads into MiXCR, producing one record per CDR3 protein. The sample contains roughly 800,000 distinct CDR3 sequences, 58% of which appear only once. This CDR3 spans 15 amino acids. The germline gives CDR1 SGHRS, CDR2 YFSETQ. Trimming removed 2 bases from V and 4 bases from J, with 13 bases in between. This chain connects TRBV5-1 to TRBJ2-1; a possible D gene is TRBD2 (5 bases). What was sequenced was blood. The sequence was obtained from a man aged 25 to 40 in good health. CDR3 region: CASSFKYEGYNEQFF. CDR3 nucleotide sequence: TGCGCCAGCAGCTTCAAATACGAGGGTTACAATGAGCAGTTCTTC. Drawing the rest from reference TRBV5-1 and TRBJ2-1, the complete variable domain is KAGVTQTPRYLIKTRGQQVTLSCSPISGHRSVSWYQQTPGQGLQFLFEYFSETQRNKGNFPGRFSGRQFSNSRSEMNVSTLELGDSALYLCASSFKYEGYNEQFFGPGTRLTVL.